The present T cell receptor beta chain was sequenced within a study of blood T cell repertoires in COVID-19. In the study overall: COVID-19 samples from acute and convalescent phases originated in the United States, Italy and Spain.

CDR1 and CDR2 (germline): MNHEY, SVGAGI. CDR3 length: 16 amino acids. J lost 1 base, V lost 0 bases, and 4 bases had no gene match. Only in-frame clones appear in the TCRdb table, and some are missing; sequencing was by immunoSEQ multiplex PCR. In the table there are 150,000 to 200,000 clones, about 88% of which are singletons. V gene TRBV6-5 combines with J gene TRBJ2-3; TRBD1 agrees at 7 bases. Input material: peripheral blood. The sequence derives from a man between 18 and 29 years old with acute or convalescent COVID-19. CDR3 nucleotide sequence: TGTGCCAGCAGTTACTCGAAGGGGGCCGGCACAGATACGCAGTATTTT. Translation: CASSYSKGAGTDTQYF.